This TCR beta chain was identified in a study of cytomegalovirus exposure and HLA in healthy donors. V was pared by 1 base and J by 1 base, with 13 bases between. The CDR3 spans 16 residues. In germline, CDR1 is SGHVS, CDR2 FNYEAQ. The PCR used 60 Vbeta and 13 Jbeta primers. TCRdb's copy holds only in-frame clones and misses some; the assay was immunoSEQ multiplex PCR. The sample lists about 140,000 clones, about four fifths occurring once. Findings and caveats of the study: Listed as cytomegalovirus-associated were about 160 TCR beta chains.

With respect to this clone: Its antigen is as yet unknown.

The genes are TRBV7-6 and TRBJ1-1; maybe TRBD1 (6 bases). The source material was PBMCs. This TCR was recovered from a man aged 40-49 years in good health and CMV-seronegative. The CDR3 DNA is TGTGCCAGCAGCTTAGGACCGACAGGATCGAACACTGAAGCTTTCTTT. Translation: CASSLGPTGSNTEAFF.